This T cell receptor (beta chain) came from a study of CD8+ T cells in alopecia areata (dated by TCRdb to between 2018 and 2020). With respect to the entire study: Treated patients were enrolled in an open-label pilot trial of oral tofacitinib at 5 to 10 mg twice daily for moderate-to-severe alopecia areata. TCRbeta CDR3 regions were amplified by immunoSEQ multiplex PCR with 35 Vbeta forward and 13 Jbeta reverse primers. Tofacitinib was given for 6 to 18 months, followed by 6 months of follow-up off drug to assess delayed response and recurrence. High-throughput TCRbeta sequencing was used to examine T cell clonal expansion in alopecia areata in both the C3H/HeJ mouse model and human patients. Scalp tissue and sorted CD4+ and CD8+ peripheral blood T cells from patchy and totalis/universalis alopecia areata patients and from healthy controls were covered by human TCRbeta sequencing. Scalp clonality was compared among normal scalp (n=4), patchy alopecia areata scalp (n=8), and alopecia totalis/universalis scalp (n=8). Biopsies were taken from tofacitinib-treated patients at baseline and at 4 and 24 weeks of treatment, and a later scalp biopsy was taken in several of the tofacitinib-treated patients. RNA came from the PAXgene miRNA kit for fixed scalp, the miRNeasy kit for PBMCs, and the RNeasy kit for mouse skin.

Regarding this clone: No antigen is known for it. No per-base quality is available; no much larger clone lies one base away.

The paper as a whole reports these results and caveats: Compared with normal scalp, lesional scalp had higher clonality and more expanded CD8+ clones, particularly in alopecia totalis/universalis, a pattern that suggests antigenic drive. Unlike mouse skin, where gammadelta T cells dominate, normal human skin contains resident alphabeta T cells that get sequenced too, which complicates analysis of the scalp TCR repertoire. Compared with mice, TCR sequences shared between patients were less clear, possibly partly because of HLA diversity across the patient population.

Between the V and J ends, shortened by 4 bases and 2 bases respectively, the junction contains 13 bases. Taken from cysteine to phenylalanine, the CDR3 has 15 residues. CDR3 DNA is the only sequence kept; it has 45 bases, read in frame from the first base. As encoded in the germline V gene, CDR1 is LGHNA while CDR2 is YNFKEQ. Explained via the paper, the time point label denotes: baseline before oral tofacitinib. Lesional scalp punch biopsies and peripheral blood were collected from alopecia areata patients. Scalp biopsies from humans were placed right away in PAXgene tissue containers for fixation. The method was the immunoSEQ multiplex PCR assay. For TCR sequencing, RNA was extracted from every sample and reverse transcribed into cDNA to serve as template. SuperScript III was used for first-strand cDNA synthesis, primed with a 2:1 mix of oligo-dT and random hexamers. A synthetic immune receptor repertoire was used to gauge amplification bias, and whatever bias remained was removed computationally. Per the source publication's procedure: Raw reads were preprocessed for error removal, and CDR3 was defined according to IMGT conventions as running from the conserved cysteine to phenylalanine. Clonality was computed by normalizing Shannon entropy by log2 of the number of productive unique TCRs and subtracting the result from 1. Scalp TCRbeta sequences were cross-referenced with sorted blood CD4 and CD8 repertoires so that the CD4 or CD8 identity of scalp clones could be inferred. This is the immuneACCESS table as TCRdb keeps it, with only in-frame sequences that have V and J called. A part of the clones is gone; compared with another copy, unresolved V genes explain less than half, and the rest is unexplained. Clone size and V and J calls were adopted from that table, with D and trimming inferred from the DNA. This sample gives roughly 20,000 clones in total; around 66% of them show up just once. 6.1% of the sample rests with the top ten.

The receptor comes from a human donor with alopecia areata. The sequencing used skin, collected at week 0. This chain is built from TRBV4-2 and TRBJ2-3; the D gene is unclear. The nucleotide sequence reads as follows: TGTGCCAGCAGCCTACGCCCTGACAACACAGATACGCAGTATTTT. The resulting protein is CASSLRPDNTDTQYF.